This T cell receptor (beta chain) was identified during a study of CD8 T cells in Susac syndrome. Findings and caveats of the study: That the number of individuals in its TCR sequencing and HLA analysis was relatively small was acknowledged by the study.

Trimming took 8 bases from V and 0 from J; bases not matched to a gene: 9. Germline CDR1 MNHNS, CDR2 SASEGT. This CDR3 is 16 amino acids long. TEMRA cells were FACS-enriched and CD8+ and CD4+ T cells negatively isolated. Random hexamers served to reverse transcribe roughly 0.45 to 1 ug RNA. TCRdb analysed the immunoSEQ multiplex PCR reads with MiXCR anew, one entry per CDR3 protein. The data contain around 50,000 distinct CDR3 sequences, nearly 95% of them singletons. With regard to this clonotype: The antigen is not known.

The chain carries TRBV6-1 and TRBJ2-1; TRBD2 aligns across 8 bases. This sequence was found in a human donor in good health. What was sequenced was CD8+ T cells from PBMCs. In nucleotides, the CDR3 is TGTGCCAGCCAGATAGCGGGACCCCTCTCCTACAATGAGCAGTTCTTC. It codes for CASQIAGPLSYNEQFF.